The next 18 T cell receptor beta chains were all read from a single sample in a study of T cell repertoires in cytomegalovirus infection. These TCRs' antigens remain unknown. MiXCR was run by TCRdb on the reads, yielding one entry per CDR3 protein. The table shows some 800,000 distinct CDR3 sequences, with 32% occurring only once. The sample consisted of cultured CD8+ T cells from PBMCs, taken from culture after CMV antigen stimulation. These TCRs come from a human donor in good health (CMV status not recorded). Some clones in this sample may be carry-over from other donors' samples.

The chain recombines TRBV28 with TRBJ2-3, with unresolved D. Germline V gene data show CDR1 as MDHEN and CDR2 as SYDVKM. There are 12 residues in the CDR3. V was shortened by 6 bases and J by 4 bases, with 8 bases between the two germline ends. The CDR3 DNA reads TGTGCCAGCAGATTTGGGTCAGATACGCAGTATTTT. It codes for CASRFGSDTQYF.

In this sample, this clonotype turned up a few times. CDR3 sequence: CASSQDLWGASDTQYF. The CDR3 DNA sequence: TGCGCCAGCAGCCAAGATCTTTGGGGGGCCTCAGATACGCAGTATTTT. J is TRBJ2-3 and V is TRBV4-3, with D perhaps given as TRBD1 or TRBD2 (6 bases each). The CDR3 is 16 amino acids. V lost 0 bases and J 4 bases, leaving 14 bases between the germline ends. Germline V gene data show CDR1 as LGHNA and CDR2 as YSLEER.

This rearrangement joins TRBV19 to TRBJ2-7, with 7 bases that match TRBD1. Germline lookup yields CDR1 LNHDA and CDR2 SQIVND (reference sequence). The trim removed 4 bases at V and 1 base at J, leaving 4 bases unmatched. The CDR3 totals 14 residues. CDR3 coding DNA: TGTGCCAGTAGTAAACAGGGGTCGTCCTACGAGCAGTACTTC. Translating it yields CASSKQGSSYEQYF.

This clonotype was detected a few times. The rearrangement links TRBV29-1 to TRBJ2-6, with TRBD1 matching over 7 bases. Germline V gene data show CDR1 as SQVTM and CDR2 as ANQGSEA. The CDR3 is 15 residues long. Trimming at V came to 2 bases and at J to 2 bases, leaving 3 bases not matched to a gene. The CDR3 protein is CSVEFQGAGANVLTF. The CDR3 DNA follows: TGCAGCGTTGAATTTCAGGGGGCTGGGGCCAACGTCCTGACTTTC.

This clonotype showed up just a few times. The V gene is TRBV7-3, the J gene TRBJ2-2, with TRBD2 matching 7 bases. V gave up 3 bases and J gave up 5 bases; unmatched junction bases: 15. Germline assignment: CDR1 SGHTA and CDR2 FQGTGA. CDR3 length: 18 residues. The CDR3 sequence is CASSFLPSRGIGTGELFF. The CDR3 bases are TGTGCCAGCAGCTTTCTTCCTTCGCGGGGGATAGGGACCGGGGAGCTGTTTTTT.

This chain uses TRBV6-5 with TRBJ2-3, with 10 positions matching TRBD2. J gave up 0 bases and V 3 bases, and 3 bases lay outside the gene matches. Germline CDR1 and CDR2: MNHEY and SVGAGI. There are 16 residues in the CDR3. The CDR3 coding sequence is TGTGCCAGCAGTTATGGAGCGGGGGGGAGCACAGATACGCAGTATTTT. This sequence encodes CASSYGAGGSTDTQYF.

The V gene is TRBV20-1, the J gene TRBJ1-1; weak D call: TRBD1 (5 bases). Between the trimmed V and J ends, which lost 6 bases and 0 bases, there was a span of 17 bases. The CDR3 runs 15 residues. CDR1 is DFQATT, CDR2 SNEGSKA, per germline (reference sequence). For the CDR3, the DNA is TGCAGTGCCGACGGAAGGGGACTGATGAACACTGAAGCTTTCTTT. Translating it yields CSADGRGLMNTEAFF.

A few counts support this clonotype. The chain's CDR3 is CASSQVGAGETQYF. The CDR3 nucleotides read TGCGCCAGCAGCCAAGTTGGGGCAGGGGAGACCCAGTACTTC. The chain is built from TRBV4-3 and TRBJ2-5; possible D gene TRBD1, 5 bases. Germline CDR1 reads LGHNA; CDR2 reads YSLEER. The CDR3 runs to 14 residues. Between the trimmed V and J ends, which lost 1 base and 5 bases, there was a span of 11 bases.

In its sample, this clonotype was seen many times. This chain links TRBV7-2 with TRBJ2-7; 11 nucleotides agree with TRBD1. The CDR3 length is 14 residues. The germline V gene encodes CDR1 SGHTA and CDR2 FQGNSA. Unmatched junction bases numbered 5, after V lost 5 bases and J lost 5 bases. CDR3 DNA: TGTGCCAGCAGCCCACGGACAGGGGGCCACGAGCAGTACTTC. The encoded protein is CASSPRTGGHEQYF. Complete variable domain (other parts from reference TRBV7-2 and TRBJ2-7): GAGVSQSPSNKVTEKGKDVELRCDPISGHTALYWYRQSLGQGLEFLIYFQGNSAPDKSGLPSDRFSAERTGGSVSTLTIQRTQQEDSAVYLCASSPRTGGHEQYFGPGTRLTVT.

CDR3 residues: CASSEAGGLLNTEAFF. CDR3 DNA: TGTGCCAGCAGTGAAGCTGGAGGACTTTTGAACACTGAAGCTTTCTTT. The rearrangement uses TRBV6-1 and TRBJ1-1; D is ambiguous. V shed 0 bases and J shed 0 bases, with 11 bases lying between them. The germline CDR1 and CDR2 sequences are MNHNS and SASEGT. This CDR3 spans 16 amino acids.

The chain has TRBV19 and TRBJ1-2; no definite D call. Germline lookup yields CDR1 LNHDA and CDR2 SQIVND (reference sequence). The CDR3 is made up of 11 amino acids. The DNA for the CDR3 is TGTGCTACACGGATAGGAGTTGGCTACACCTTC. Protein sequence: CATRIGVGYTF.

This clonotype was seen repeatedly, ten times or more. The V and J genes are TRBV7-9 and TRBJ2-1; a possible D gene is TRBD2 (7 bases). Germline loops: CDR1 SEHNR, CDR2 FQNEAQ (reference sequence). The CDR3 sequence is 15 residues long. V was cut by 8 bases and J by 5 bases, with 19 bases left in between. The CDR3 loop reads CASFYSGGLDNEQFF. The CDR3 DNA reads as TGTGCCAGCTTTTATTCGGGGGGCCTGGACAATGAGCAGTTCTTC.

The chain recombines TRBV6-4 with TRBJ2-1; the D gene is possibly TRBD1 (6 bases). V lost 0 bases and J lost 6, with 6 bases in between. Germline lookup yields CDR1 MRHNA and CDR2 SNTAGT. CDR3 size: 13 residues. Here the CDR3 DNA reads TGTGCCAGCAGTGACTCCAGGGGCAATGAGCAGTTCTTC. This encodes CASSDSRGNEQFF.

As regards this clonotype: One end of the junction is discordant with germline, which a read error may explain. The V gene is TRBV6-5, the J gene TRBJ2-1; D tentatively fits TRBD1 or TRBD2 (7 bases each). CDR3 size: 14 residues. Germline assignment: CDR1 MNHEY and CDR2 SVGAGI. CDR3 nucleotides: TGTGCCGGCAGTTACTCCAGGGGGGGCGCGGGGCAGTTCTTC. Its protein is CAGSYSRGGAGQFF.

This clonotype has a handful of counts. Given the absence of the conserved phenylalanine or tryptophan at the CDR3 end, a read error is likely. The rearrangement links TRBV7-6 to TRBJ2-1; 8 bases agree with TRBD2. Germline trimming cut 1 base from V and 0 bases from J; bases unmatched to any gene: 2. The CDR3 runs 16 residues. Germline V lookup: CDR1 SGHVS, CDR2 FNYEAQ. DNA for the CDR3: TGTGCCAGCAGCTTAGGGACTAGCTACTCCTACAATGAGCAGTTCTCC. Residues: CASSLGTSYSYNEQFS.

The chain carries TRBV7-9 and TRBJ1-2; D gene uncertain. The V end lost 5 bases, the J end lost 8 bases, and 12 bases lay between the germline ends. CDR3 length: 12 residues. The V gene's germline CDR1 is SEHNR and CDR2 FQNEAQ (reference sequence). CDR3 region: CASSLASEGYTF. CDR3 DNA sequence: TGTGCCAGCAGCCTGGCGAGTGAAGGCTACACCTTC.

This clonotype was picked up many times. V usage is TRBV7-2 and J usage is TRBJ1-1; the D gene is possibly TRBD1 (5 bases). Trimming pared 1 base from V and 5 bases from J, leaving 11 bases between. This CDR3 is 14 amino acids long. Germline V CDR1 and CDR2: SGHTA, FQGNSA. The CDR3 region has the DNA TGTGCCAGCAGCTTAGGGTTGGGGGTAACTGAAGCTTTCTTT. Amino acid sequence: CASSLGLGVTEAFF.

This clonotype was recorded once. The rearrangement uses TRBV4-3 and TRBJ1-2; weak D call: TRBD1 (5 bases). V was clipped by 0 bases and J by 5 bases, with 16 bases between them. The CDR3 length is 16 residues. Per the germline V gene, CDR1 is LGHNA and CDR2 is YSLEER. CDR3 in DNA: TGCGCCAGCAGCCAAGATCAAAGAGGGGATGGATATGGCTACACCTTC. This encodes CASSQDQRGDGYGYTF.